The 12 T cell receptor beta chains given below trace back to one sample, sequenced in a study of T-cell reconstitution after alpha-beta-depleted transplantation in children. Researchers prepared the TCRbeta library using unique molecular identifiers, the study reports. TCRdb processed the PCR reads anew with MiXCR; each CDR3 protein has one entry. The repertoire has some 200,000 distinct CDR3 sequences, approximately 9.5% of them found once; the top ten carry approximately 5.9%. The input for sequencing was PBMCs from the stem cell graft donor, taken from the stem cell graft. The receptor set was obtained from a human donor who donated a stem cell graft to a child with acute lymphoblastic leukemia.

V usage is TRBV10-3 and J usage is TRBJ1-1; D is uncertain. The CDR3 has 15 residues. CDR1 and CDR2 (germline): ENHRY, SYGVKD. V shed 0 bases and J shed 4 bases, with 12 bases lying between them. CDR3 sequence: CAISESTGWGTEAFF. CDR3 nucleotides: TGTGCCATCAGTGAGTCCACTGGGTGGGGCACTGAAGCTTTCTTT.

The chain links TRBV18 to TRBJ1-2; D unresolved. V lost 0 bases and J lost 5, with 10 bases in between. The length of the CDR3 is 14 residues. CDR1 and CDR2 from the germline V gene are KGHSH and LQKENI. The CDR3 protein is CASSPPGRSYGYTF. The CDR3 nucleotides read TGTGCCAGCTCACCACCAGGGCGCTCTTATGGCTACACCTTC.

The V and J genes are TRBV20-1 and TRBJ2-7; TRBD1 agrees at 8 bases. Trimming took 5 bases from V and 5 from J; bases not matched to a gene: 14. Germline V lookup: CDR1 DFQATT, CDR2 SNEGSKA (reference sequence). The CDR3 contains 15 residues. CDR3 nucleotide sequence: TGCAGTGCTGAAGGGCCCGGGACAGGCCCCAACGAGCAGTACTTC. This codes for CSAEGPGTGPNEQYF.

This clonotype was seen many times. The CDR3, as DNA: TGTGCCAGCAGCCCGCAGGGGGCTAGAGATACGCAGTATTTT. Translation gives CASSPQGARDTQYF. The chain couples TRBV12-3 or TRBV12-4 to TRBJ2-3; 8 bases are shared with TRBD1. The trim removed 6 bases at V and 5 bases at J, leaving 7 bases unmatched. The CDR3 has 14 residues.

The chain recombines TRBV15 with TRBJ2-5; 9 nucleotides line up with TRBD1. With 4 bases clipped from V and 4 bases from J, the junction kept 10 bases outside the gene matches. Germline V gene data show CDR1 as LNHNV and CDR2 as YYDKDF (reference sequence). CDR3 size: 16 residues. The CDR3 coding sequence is TGTGCCACCAGCACCCGGACAGGGGACCCACTAGAGACCCAGTACTTC. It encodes CATSTRTGDPLETQYF. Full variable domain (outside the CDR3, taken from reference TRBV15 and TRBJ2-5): DAMVIQNPRYQVTQFGKPVTLSCSQTLNHNVMYWYQQKSSQAPKLLFHYYDKDFNNEADTPDNFQSRRPNTSFCFLDIRSPGLGDTAMYLCATSTRTGDPLETQYFGPGTRLLVL.

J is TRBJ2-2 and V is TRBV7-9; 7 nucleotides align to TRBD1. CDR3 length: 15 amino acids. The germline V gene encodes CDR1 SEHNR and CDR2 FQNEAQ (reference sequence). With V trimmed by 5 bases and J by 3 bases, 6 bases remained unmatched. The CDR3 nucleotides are TGTGCCAGCAGCGACCGGGGACAGTACACCGGGGAGCTGTTTTTT. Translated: CASSDRGQYTGELFF.

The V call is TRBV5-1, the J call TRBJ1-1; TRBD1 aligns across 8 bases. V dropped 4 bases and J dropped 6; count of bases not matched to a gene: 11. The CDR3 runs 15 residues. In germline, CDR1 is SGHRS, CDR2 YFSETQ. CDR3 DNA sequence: TGCGCCAGCAGCCAGCAGGGGGCGGCAGGCGCTGAAGCTTTCTTT. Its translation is CASSQQGAAGAEAFF.

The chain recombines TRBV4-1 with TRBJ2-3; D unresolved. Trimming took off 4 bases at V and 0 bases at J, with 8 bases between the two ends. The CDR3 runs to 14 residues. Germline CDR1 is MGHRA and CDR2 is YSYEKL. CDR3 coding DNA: TGCGCCAGCAGCCGTGACCAAAGCACAGATACGCAGTATTTT. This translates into CASSRDQSTDTQYF.

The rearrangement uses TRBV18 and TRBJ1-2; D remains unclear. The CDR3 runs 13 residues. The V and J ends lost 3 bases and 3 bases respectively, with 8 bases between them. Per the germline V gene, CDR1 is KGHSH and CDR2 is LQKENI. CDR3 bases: TGTGCCAGCTCACCCGACAACGACTATGGCTACACCTTC. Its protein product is CASSPDNDYGYTF.

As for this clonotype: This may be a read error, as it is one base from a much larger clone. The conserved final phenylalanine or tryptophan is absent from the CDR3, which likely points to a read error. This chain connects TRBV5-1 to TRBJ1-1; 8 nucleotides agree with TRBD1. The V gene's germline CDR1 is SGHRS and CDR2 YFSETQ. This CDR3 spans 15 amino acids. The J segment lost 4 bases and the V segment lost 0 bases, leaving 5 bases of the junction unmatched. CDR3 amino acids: CASSLAGGAVTEAFY. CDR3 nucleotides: TGCGCCAGCAGCTTGGCAGGGGGCGCGGTCACTGAAGCTTTCTAT.

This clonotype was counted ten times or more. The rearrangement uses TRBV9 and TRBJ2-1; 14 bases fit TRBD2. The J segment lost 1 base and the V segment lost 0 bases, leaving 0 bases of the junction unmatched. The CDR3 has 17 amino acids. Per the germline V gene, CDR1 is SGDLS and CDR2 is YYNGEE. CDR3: CASSVGLAGGSYNEQFF. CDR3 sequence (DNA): TGTGCCAGCAGCGTAGGACTAGCGGGGGGGTCCTACAATGAGCAGTTCTTC.

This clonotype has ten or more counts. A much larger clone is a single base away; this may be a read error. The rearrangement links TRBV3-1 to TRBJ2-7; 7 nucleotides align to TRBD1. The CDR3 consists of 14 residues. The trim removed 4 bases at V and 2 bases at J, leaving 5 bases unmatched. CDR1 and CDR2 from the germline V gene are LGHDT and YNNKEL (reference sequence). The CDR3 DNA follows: TGTGCCAGCAGCCGACAGGGTGGCGCCTACGAGCAGTACTTC. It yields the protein CASSRQGGAYEQYF.